These 26 T cell receptor beta chains share one sample of origin, sequenced in a study of blood T cell repertoires in COVID-19 (dated by TCRdb to between 2020 and 2021). The library relied on the immunoSEQ multiplex PCR assay. In TCRdb, the immuneACCESS table is reduced to in-frame sequences with V and J assigned. These tables do not hold every clone; where another copy was compared, an unresolved V gene accounts for under half, and the others remain unexplained. The sample includes about 110,000 clones, with 88% observed a single time. The ten largest account for 6.8% of the sample. Sequenced input: peripheral blood. All receptors come from a man aged 45-60 years with active or convalescent COVID-19.

The J gene is TRBJ1-1, the V gene TRBV6-5, with D possibly TRBD1 on 5 matching bases. Germline V lookup: CDR1 MNHEY, CDR2 SVGAGI. V gave up 2 bases and J gave up 10 bases, with 11 bases separating them. The CDR3 runs 12 residues. Here the CDR3 reads CASSYPGGLAFF. CDR3 nucleotides: TGTGCCAGCAGTTACCCCGGGGGGTTAGCTTTCTTT.

This chain connects TRBV7-2 to TRBJ2-3, with 9 bases fitting TRBD2. The CDR3 loop spans 16 amino acids. Germline-derived CDR1 and CDR2 are SGHTA and FQGNSA. The trim removed 1 base at V and 4 bases at J, leaving 6 bases unmatched. The CDR3 here is CASSLGVAGDPDTQYF. The DNA for the CDR3 is TGTGCCAGCAGCTTAGGGGTAGCGGGAGACCCAGATACGCAGTATTTT.

This clone came up once. The rearrangement links TRBV7-9 to TRBJ2-1; 11 bases fit TRBD1. Germline CDR1 and CDR2: SEHNR and FQNEAQ (reference sequence). The CDR3 has 15 amino acids. Germline trimming cut 5 bases from V and 6 bases from J; bases unmatched to any gene: 6. The CDR3 bases are TGTGCCAGCAGCCTCGGACAGGGGGCGTTCAATGAGCAGTTCTTC. Amino acids: CASSLGQGAFNEQFF.

The sample holds one count of this clone. The CDR3 loop reads CASSGRDSVSEQYF. CDR3 sequence (DNA): TGTGCCAGCAGTGGCCGGGACTCGGTCTCCGAGCAGTACTTC. The chain carries TRBV27 and TRBJ2-7, with a tentative D call TRBD2 (6 bases). Germline CDR1 MNHEY, CDR2 SMNVEV (reference sequence). Trimming removed 5 bases from V and 6 bases from J, with 17 bases in between. The CDR3 totals 14 residues.

The gene calls are TRBV18 and TRBJ1-4; the D gene is possibly TRBD1 (5 bases). Germline lookup yields CDR1 KGHSH and CDR2 LQKENI. V gave up 3 bases and J gave up 10 bases, with 30 bases separating them. The CDR3 is made up of 19 amino acids. The CDR3 bases are TGTGCCAGCTCACCCCTCAGCGTTCAGGGAAGGGGTGAATCGGTAAAACTGTTTTTT. Its translation: CASSPLSVQGRGESVKLFF.

This sequence joins TRBV15 and TRBJ1-6; D remains unclear. The CDR3 contains 13 residues. Germline CDR1 is LNHNV and CDR2 is YYDKDF (reference sequence). The V gene lost 1 base and the J gene lost 10 bases, with 8 bases spanning the gap. CDR3 coding DNA: TGTGCCACCAGCAGAGTCGCGGGATCACCCCTCCACTTT. It is translated as CATSRVAGSPLHF.

The chain links TRBV7-2 to TRBJ1-5, with a tentative D call TRBD1 (5 bases). CDR1 and CDR2 (germline): SGHTA, FQGNSA. This CDR3 spans 14 amino acids. Trimming took off 5 bases at V and 2 bases at J, with 10 bases between the two ends. CDR3 DNA: TGTGCCAGCAGCCAAGGAGGGGGCAATCAGCCCCAGCATTTT. It translates to CASSQGGGNQPQHF.

This clone was counted once. The chain recombines TRBV7-9 with TRBJ2-5, with 11 bases aligning to TRBD2. CDR3 length equals 17 residues. Trimming cost V 4 bases and J 5 bases; bases outside gene matches: 12. Germline CDR1 is SEHNR and CDR2 is FQNEAQ (reference sequence). The CDR3 region is CASSSPGSGRAVETQYF. The CDR3 DNA is TGTGCCAGCAGCTCTCCCGGTAGCGGGAGGGCCGTGGAGACCCAGTACTTC.

In its sample, this clone was seen once. The chain is built from TRBV19 and TRBJ1-5, with D unresolved. CDR1 is LNHDA and CDR2 is SQIVND in the germline V gene (reference sequence). V lost 9 bases and J 2 bases, leaving 17 bases between the germline ends. This CDR3 region has 15 residues. In nucleotides, the CDR3 is TGTGCCAGCTCTCGCAAGCAGGAGGGCAATCAGCCCCAGCATTTT. Its translation is CASSRKQEGNQPQHF.

The J gene is TRBJ2-7, the V gene TRBV4-3; weak D call: TRBD1 (5 bases). The CDR3 covers 17 residues. From germline, CDR1 is LGHNA and CDR2 YSLEER. The V and J ends lost 1 base and 2 bases respectively, with 18 bases between them. CDR3 residues: CASSQGNTRTSTYEQYF. The CDR3 region has the DNA TGCGCCAGCAGCCAAGGAAACACCCGGACATCGACCTACGAGCAGTACTTC.

The chain recombines TRBV27 with TRBJ1-6, with D possibly TRBD1 on 5 matching bases. Trimming took 3 bases from V and 8 from J, leaving 20 bases between them. CDR3 size: 17 residues. CDR1 and CDR2 (germline): MNHEY, SMNVEV (reference sequence). The CDR3 nucleotides are TGTGCCAGCAGTTTCCGCAGCCCGGTGGGGGGGGATTCACCCCTCCACTTT. Protein product: CASSFRSPVGGDSPLHF.

V and J are TRBV19 and TRBJ2-3; 11 bases fit TRBD2. The CDR3 totals 15 residues. In germline, CDR1 is LNHDA, CDR2 SQIVND (reference sequence). V trimming: 5 bases; J trimming: 4 bases; junction bases outside the gene matches: 5. CDR3 loop: CASSLAGGLADTQYF. CDR3 DNA: TGTGCCAGTAGTTTAGCGGGAGGGCTCGCAGATACGCAGTATTTT.

This sequence joins TRBV7-2 and TRBJ1-2, with 7 positions matching TRBD1. Losses at the gene ends were 2 bases for V and 1 base for J; bases not matched to a gene: 4. This CDR3 has 15 amino acids. Germline V lookup: CDR1 SGHTA, CDR2 FQGNSA. CDR3 coding DNA: TGTGCCAGCAGCTTAACGACAGGGAGTAACTATGGCTACACCTTC. Its protein is CASSLTTGSNYGYTF. Together with reference TRBV7-2 and TRBJ1-2, the CDR3 gives the full variable domain: GAGVSQSPSNKVTEKGKDVELRCDPISGHTALYWYRQSLGQGLEFLIYFQGNSAPDKSGLPSDRFSAERTGGSVSTLTIQRTQQEDSAVYLCASSLTTGSNYGYTFGSGTRLTVV.

This chain links TRBV27 with TRBJ2-1; perhaps TRBD2 as D (7 bases). CDR1 is MNHEY, CDR2 SMNVEV, per germline (reference sequence). V was pared by 8 bases and J by 2 bases, with 13 bases between. The CDR3 has 14 amino acids. The CDR3 coding sequence is TGTGCCAGCGCGGAGGGGGGGGCCTACAATGAGCAGTTCTTC. Encoded protein: CASAEGGAYNEQFF.

The chain carries TRBV11-2 and TRBJ1-6; possible D gene TRBD1, 5 bases. Trimming pared 5 bases from V and 13 bases from J, leaving 18 bases between. Germline CDR1 and CDR2: SGHAT and FQNNGV. The CDR3 extends over 14 amino acids. This CDR3 is CASSRGGGARPLHF. CDR3 nucleotide sequence: TGTGCCAGCAGCCGGGGGGGAGGAGCCAGGCCCCTCCACTTT.

V is TRBV7-9 and J is TRBJ1-4; 9 bases fit TRBD1. Germline V CDR1 and CDR2: SEHNR, FQNEAQ (reference sequence). The V segment lost 5 bases and the J segment 8 bases; nucleotides outside the gene matches: 3. This CDR3 has 13 amino acids. In nucleotides, the CDR3 is TGTGCCAGCAGCAGGGACAGGGTGGAAAAACTGTTTTTT. Translating it yields CASSRDRVEKLFF.

The J gene is TRBJ2-7, the V gene TRBV5-4, with TRBD1 identical over 10 bases. The V gene end was trimmed by 4 bases and the J gene end by 3 bases; junction bases not matched to a gene: 7. CDR3 length: 15 amino acids. Germline V CDR1 and CDR2: SGHNT, YYREEE (reference sequence). CDR3 sequence: CASSLDRGTLYEQYF. The CDR3 DNA is TGTGCCAGCAGCCTGGACAGGGGGACCCTCTACGAGCAGTACTTC. Full variable domain (remainder filled in from reference TRBV5-4 and TRBJ2-7): ETGVTQSPTHLIKTRGQQVTLRCSSQSGHNTVSWYQQALGQGPQFIFQYYREEENGRGNFPPRFSGLQFPNYSSELNVNALELDDSALYLCASSLDRGTLYEQYFGPGTRLTVT.

V usage is TRBV5-1 and J usage is TRBJ1-2; possible D gene TRBD1, 6 bases. Trimming stripped 0 bases from V and 4 bases from J, with 19 bases between. Germline CDR1 and CDR2: SGHRS and YFSETQ. The CDR3 is made up of 17 amino acids. Here the CDR3 DNA reads TGCGCCAGCAGCTTGGCGGACCTGACAGGTTACGGCTATGGCTACACCTTC. Encoded protein: CASSLADLTGYGYGYTF.

The rearrangement uses TRBV11-2 and TRBJ2-3; a weak D match, TRBD1 (6 bases). V was cut by 5 bases and J by 1 base, with 19 bases left in between. Looked up from germline, CDR1 is SGHAT and CDR2 is FQNNGV. The CDR3 has 17 amino acids. This chain's CDR3 is CASSHPGTPKRTDTQYF. The CDR3 DNA reads as TGTGCCAGCAGCCATCCCGGGACACCAAAACGCACAGATACGCAGTATTTT.

V usage is TRBV18 and J usage is TRBJ2-7; D is possibly TRBD1 (5 bases). The length of the CDR3 is 16 residues. V lost 1 base to trimming and J lost 4 bases, with 17 bases between them. Germline lookup yields CDR1 KGHSH and CDR2 LQKENI. The CDR3 DNA reads TGTGCCAGCTCACCACAGGTGGCAGGGATGATGTACGAGCAGTACTTC. Its translation: CASSPQVAGMMYEQYF.

The chain couples TRBV5-1 to TRBJ2-3; 10 bases match TRBD2. Germline V CDR1 and CDR2: SGHRS, YFSETQ. The junction had 17 bases not matched to a gene; V was cut back by 5 bases and J by 2 bases. This CDR3 has 19 amino acids. CDR3 bases: TGCGCCAGCAGAGAGCGGGAACTAGCGGGATCCACTTACACAGATACGCAGTATTTT. This sequence encodes CASRERELAGSTYTDTQYF. Complete variable domain (other parts from reference TRBV5-1 and TRBJ2-3): KAGVTQTPRYLIKTRGQQVTLSCSPISGHRSVSWYQQTPGQGLQFLFEYFSETQRNKGNFPGRFSGRQFSNSRSEMNVSTLELGDSALYLCASRERELAGSTYTDTQYFGPGTRLTVL.

V gene TRBV19 combines with J gene TRBJ1-4; 7 bases line up with TRBD1. Germline CDR1 is LNHDA and CDR2 is SQIVND (reference sequence). V was clipped by 6 bases and J by 5 bases; unmatched bases: 15. The CDR3 has 17 residues. The CDR3 protein is CASSNDRVPVANEKLFF. The CDR3 DNA reads as TGTGCCAGTAGCAACGACAGGGTCCCGGTGGCCAATGAAAAACTGTTTTTT.

The chain has TRBV28 and TRBJ2-5; tentative D call: TRBD2 (6 bases). Trimming removed 5 bases at V and 0 bases at J, with 10 bases between. The CDR3 is made up of 14 amino acids. The germline CDR1 and CDR2 sequences are MDHEN and SYDVKM. The CDR3 reads CASSPRTNQETQYF. CDR3 nucleotide sequence: TGTGCCAGCAGTCCCCGGACTAACCAAGAGACCCAGTACTTC.

This chain links TRBV11-2 with TRBJ1-1, with TRBD1 as a possible D gene (6 bases). V lost 1 base and J 5 bases, leaving 17 bases between the germline ends. Per the germline V gene, CDR1 is SGHAT and CDR2 is FQNNGV. The CDR3 spans 16 residues. CDR3 sequence reads: CASSLVTGLLLTEAFF. The CDR3 bases are TGTGCCAGCAGCTTAGTGACAGGTCTTTTATTAACTGAAGCTTTCTTT.

The chain joins TRBV2 to TRBJ2-5; D perhaps matches TRBD1 (6 bases). The CDR3 sequence is 14 residues long. V lost 6 bases to trimming and J lost 5 bases, with 16 bases between them. Germline lookup yields CDR1 SNHLY and CDR2 FYNNEI. CDR3 amino acids: CASRRTRGGETQYF. The CDR3 DNA sequence: TGTGCCAGCAGGAGGACCAGGGGCGGGGAGACCCAGTACTTC. Complete variable domain (other parts from reference TRBV2 and TRBJ2-5): EPEVTQTPSHQVTQMGQEVILRCVPISNHLYFYWYRQILGQKVEFLVSFYNNEISEKSEIFDDQFSVERPDGSNFTLKIRSTKLEDSAMYFCASRRTRGGETQYFGPGTRLLVL.

The gene calls are TRBV7-9 and TRBJ1-1, with no clear D. Trimming shortened V by 4 bases and J by 7 bases, and 13 bases separated the two germline ends. From germline, CDR1 is SEHNR and CDR2 FQNEAQ (reference sequence). This CDR3 is built from 13 residues. The CDR3 here is CASSSSGGVEAFF. CDR3 coding DNA: TGTGCCAGCAGCTCTTCGGGCGGGGTTGAAGCTTTCTTT.